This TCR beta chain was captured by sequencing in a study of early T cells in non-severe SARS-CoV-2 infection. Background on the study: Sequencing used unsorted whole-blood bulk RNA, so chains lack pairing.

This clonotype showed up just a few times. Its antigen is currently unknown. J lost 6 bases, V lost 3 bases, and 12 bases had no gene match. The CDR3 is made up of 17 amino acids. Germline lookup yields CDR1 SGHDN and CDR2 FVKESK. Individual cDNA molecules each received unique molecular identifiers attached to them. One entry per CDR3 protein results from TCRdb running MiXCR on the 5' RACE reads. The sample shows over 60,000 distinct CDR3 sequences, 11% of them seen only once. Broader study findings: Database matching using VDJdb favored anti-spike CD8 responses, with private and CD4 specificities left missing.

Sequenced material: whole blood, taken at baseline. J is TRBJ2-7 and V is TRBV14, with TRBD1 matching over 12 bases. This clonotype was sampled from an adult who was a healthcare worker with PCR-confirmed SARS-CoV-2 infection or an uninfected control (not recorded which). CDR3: CASSHGIRGQGAGEQYF. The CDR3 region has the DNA TGTGCCAGCAGCCACGGGATTCGGGGACAGGGGGCCGGCGAGCAGTACTTC.